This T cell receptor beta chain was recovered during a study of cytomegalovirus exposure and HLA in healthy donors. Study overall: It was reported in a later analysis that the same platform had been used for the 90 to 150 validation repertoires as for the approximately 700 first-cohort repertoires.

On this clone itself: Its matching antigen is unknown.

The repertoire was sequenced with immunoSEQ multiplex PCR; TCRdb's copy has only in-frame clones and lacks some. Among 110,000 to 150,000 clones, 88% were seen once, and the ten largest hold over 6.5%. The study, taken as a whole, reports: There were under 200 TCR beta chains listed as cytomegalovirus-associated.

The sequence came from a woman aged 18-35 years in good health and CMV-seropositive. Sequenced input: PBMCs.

As DNA, the CDR3 is TGTGCCAGCAGCTTTCCCGGGACAGGGGGCAGGTTTACTTACGAGCAGTACTTC. Amino acid sequence: CASSFPGTGGRFTYEQYF. The chain uses TRBV7-9 and TRBJ2-7; TRBD1 matches at 12 bases. Germline assignment: CDR1 SEHNR and CDR2 FQNEAQ (reference sequence). There are 18 residues in the CDR3. Trimming took 3 bases from V and 4 from J; bases not matched to a gene: 13.